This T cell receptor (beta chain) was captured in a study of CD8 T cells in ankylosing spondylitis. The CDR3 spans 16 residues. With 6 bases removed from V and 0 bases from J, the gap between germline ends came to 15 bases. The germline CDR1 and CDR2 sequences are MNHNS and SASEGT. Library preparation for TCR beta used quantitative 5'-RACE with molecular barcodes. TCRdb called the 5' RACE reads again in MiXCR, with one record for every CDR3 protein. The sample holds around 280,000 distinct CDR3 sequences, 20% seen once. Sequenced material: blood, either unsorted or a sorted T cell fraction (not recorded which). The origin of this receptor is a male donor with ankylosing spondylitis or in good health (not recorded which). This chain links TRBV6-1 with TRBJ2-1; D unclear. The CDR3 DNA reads TGTGCCAGCAGATCCCGAACAGTGAGCTCCTACAATGAGCAGTTCTTC. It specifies CASRSRTVSSYNEQFF.